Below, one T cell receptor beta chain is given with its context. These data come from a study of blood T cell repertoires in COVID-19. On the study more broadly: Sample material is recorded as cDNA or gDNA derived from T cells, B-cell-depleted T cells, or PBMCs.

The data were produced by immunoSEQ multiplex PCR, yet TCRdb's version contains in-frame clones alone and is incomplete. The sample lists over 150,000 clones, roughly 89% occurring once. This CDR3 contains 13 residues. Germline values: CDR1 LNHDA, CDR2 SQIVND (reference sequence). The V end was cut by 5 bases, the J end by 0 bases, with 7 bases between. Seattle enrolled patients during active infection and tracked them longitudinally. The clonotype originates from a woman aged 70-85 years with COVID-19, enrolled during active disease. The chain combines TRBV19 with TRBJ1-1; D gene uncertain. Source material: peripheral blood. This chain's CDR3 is CASSDMVNTEAFF. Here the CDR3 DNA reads TGTGCCAGTAGTGACATGGTGAACACTGAAGCTTTCTTT.